The 14 T cell receptor beta chains presented below share a single source sample, sequenced in a study of human T cells and chemical hapten exposure. TCRdb itself ran the RACE reads through MiXCR, one entry per CDR3 protein. The sample lists more than 300,000 distinct CDR3 sequences; approximately 5.1% were seen once. Time point defined: pre-sensitization, week 0. Treatment reported: therapeutic diphenylcyclopropenone sensitization with weekly scalp DPC. Material: whole blood, obtained in connection with sensitization to the hapten diphenylcyclopropenone (DPC). The receptor source for this set is a woman aged 45-59 years with alopecia areata. Some clones in this sample may be carry-over from other donors' samples.

This clonotype was observed at least ten times. The J gene is TRBJ2-7, the V gene TRBV27; weak D call: TRBD1 (7 bases). Trimming left V 5 bases short and J 8 bases short, with 16 bases between. The CDR3 totals 13 residues. In germline, CDR1 is MNHEY, CDR2 SMNVEV (reference sequence). The chain's CDR3 is CASSARGAPKQYF. The CDR3, as DNA: TGTGCCAGCAGTGCCAGGGGGGCTCCCAAGCAGTACTTC.

The table lists this clonotype with many counts. V usage is TRBV5-1 and J usage is TRBJ1-4; tentatively, D is TRBD1 (5 bases). Germline loops: CDR1 SGHRS, CDR2 YFSETQ. The CDR3 is made up of 15 amino acids. V was cut by 6 bases and J by 3 bases, with 15 bases left in between. The CDR3 reads CASTPGRQSNEKLFF. CDR3 coding DNA: TGCGCCAGCACCCCGGGACGGCAATCTAATGAAAAACTGTTTTTT. The variable domain in full, with the rest retrieved from reference TRBV5-1 and TRBJ1-4, is KAGVTQTPRYLIKTRGQQVTLSCSPISGHRSVSWYQQTPGQGLQFLFEYFSETQRNKGNFPGRFSGRQFSNSRSEMNVSTLELGDSALYLCASTPGRQSNEKLFFGSGTQLSVL.

V usage is TRBV7-8 and J usage is TRBJ2-5; TRBD2 matches 12 bases. V was clipped by 2 bases and J by 3 bases; unmatched bases: 13. There are 19 residues in the CDR3. Germline CDR1 and CDR2: SGHVS and FQNEAQ. The CDR3 DNA reads TGTGCCAGCAGCTTATGGTCTCTACGGACTAGCGGGGCCAAAGAGACCCAGTACTTC. This sequence encodes CASSLWSLRTSGAKETQYF.

This clonotype was seen only a few times. This chain links TRBV29-1 with TRBJ2-5, with a tentative D call TRBD1 (5 bases). V was cut by 7 bases and J by 0 bases, with 6 bases left in between. This CDR3 has 11 amino acids. In germline, CDR1 is SQVTM, CDR2 ANQGSEA. The CDR3 nucleotides read TGCAGCGCAGGGTACCAAGAGACCCAGTACTTC. Protein sequence: CSAGYQETQYF.

This clonotype occurred many times. The J gene is TRBJ2-4, the V gene TRBV7-2; TRBD1 might be the D (6 bases). CDR1 and CDR2 (germline): SGHTA, FQGNSA. V lost 2 bases and J lost 9, with 14 bases in between. The CDR3 has 14 amino acids. As DNA, the CDR3 is TGTGCCAGCAGCTTAAGGCAGGGGTCGCCCATTCAGTACTTC. Its protein product is CASSLRQGSPIQYF.

The table lists this clonotype with many counts. The chain couples TRBV6-2 or TRBV6-3 to TRBJ2-5, with D possibly TRBD2 on 6 matching bases. V dropped 8 bases and J dropped 5 bases, with 12 bases sitting between them. This CDR3 is 12 amino acids long. Germline V gene data show CDR1 as MNHEY and CDR2 as SVGEGT. CDR3 amino acids: CASRSGEETQYF. The CDR3 DNA follows: TGTGCCAGCCGGTCGGGGGAGGAGACCCAGTACTTC.

This clonotype came up many times. The chain has TRBV11-2 and TRBJ2-7; TRBD2 matches at 15 bases. Trimming cost V 5 bases and J 0 bases; bases outside gene matches: 8. Germline V gene sequence: CDR1 SGHAT, CDR2 FQNNGV. The length of the CDR3 is 18 residues. The CDR3 coding sequence is TGTGCCAGCAGCCCCGGACTAGCGGGAGGGACGAGCTCCTACGAGCAGTACTTC. Translation: CASSPGLAGGTSSYEQYF.

This clonotype was seen many times. The V gene is TRBV28, the J gene TRBJ2-7, with 8 bases fitting TRBD1. The CDR3 runs 14 residues. J was trimmed by 2 bases and V by 6 bases; bases with no gene match: 6. Per germline, CDR1 MDHEN and CDR2 SYDVKM. This chain's CDR3 is CASSRTGKTYEQYF. The CDR3 coding sequence is TGTGCCAGCAGCCGGACAGGGAAGACCTACGAGCAGTACTTC.

The chain joins TRBV27 to TRBJ1-5; TRBD1 matches 7 bases. CDR3 size: 14 residues. CDR1 and CDR2 (germline): MNHEY, SMNVEV (reference sequence). Losses at the gene ends were 5 bases for V and 6 bases for J; bases not matched to a gene: 7. CDR3 residues: CASSINRGTQPQHF. The CDR3 bases are TGTGCCAGCAGTATAAACAGGGGTACTCAGCCCCAGCATTTT.

This clonotype was picked up one time. This could be a read error, since a much larger clone is one nucleotide away. This chain joins TRBV12-3 or TRBV12-4 and TRBJ1-2, with a possible D match to TRBD1 (5 bases). Trimming removed 6 bases at V and 8 bases at J, with 16 bases between. The CDR3 consists of 13 residues. The CDR3 DNA reads as TGTGCCAGCAGCCCGCTCATGGGGACCGGCTACACCTTC. Its protein is CASSPLMGTGYTF.

This clonotype was recorded a few times. The V call is TRBV7-8, the J call TRBJ1-5, with D tentatively TRBD1 (6 bases). This CDR3 is built from 15 residues. Deletions cut 3 bases from V and 4 bases from J, with 13 bases between. Germline values: CDR1 SGHVS, CDR2 FQNEAQ. The CDR3 spells CASSLAGQPNQPQHF. The CDR3, as DNA: TGTGCCAGCAGCTTGGCTGGACAGCCAAATCAGCCCCAGCATTTT.

This clonotype was found many times. The CDR3 is CASGEGANVLTF. The CDR3 bases are TGTGCCAGCGGCGAAGGGGCCAACGTCCTGACTTTC. The chain combines TRBV6-1 with TRBJ2-6; D gene ambiguous. V was shortened by 8 bases and J by 4 bases, with 6 bases between the two germline ends. Germline lookup yields CDR1 MNHNS and CDR2 SASEGT. The CDR3 totals 12 residues.

V and J are TRBV29-1 and TRBJ1-5, with D perhaps matching TRBD1 (6 bases). The CDR3 has 13 residues. V lost 4 bases to trimming and J lost 7 bases, with 14 bases between them. Germline CDR1 reads SQVTM; CDR2 reads ANQGSEA. The CDR3 nucleotides read TGCAGCGTTGCGGAGGGGGTGAGGCAGCCCCAGCATTTT. Translation gives CSVAEGVRQPQHF.

This clonotype was counted ten times or more. This chain connects TRBV13 to TRBJ1-3; D remains ambiguous. Looked up from germline, CDR1 is PRHDT and CDR2 is FYEKMQ (reference sequence). V shed 5 bases and J shed 6 bases, with 14 bases lying between them. The CDR3 has 14 amino acids. This chain's CDR3 is CASSAGPSSNTIYF. The DNA of the CDR3 is TGTGCCAGCAGCGCCGGGCCCTCGTCAAACACCATATATTTT.